The 8 T cell receptor beta chains presented below share a single source sample, sequenced in a study of human T cells and chemical hapten exposure. Time point specified: patch test 1, 2 weeks after DPC sensitization. The treatment here: therapeutic diphenylcyclopropenone sensitization with weekly scalp DPC. Each CDR3 protein is one row after TCRdb ran MiXCR on the RACE reads. The sample carries 150,000 to 200,000 distinct CDR3 sequences, about 14% recorded once. Specimen: whole blood, collected in connection with sensitization to the hapten diphenylcyclopropenone (DPC). Receptors were obtained from a woman aged 30 to 39 with alopecia areata. Some clones in this sample may be carry-over from other donors' samples.

This clonotype was detected ten times or more. The chain combines TRBV7-9 with TRBJ2-3; 10 bases align to TRBD2. This CDR3 is 14 amino acids long. CDR1 is SEHNR, CDR2 FQNEAQ, per germline (reference sequence). Trimming took 2 bases from V and 6 from J; bases not matched to a gene: 2. CDR3 in amino acids: CASSLLAGVDTQYF. The CDR3 nucleotides read TGTGCCAGCAGCTTACTAGCGGGGGTGGATACGCAGTATTTT.

V gene TRBV6-1 combines with J gene TRBJ1-6; tentative D call: TRBD1 (6 bases). Per the germline V gene, CDR1 is MNHNS and CDR2 is SASEGT. V was clipped by 7 bases and J by 8 bases, with 12 bases between them. The CDR3 length is 13 residues. The CDR3 spells CASIRDTDSPLHF. DNA for the CDR3: TGTGCCAGCATTCGGGACACTGATTCACCCCTCCACTTT.

Concerning this clonotype: One end of the junction is discordant with germline, which a read error may explain. This sequence joins TRBV7-2 and TRBJ2-5, with TRBD2 identical over 10 bases. The CDR3 totals 16 residues. Germline CDR1 SGHTA, CDR2 FQGNSA. In DNA, the CDR3 is TGTGTCAGCAGCCCTCGAAGCGGGGGGGCCAGGCAGACCCAGTACTTC. This sequence encodes CVSSPRSGGARQTQYF.

This clonotype has a handful of counts. V usage is TRBV19 and J usage is TRBJ2-7; the D gene is possibly TRBD1 (5 bases). This CDR3 contains 15 residues. Germline CDR1 LNHDA, CDR2 SQIVND (reference sequence). Trimming pared 3 bases from V and 1 base from J, leaving 13 bases between. The CDR3 loop is CASSMGQGNSYEQYF. The CDR3 coding sequence is TGTGCCAGTAGTATGGGGCAGGGCAATTCCTACGAGCAGTACTTC.

In this sample, this clonotype turned up many times. V is TRBV5-1 and J is TRBJ2-3; the D gene is possibly TRBD1 (6 bases). This CDR3 comprises 15 residues. V dropped 1 base and J dropped 4 bases, with 13 bases sitting between them. Germline V lookup: CDR1 SGHRS, CDR2 YFSETQ. The CDR3 protein is CASSLRSQGADTQYF. DNA of the CDR3: TGCGCCAGCAGCTTGAGGTCACAGGGCGCAGATACGCAGTATTTT.

This chain links TRBV28 with TRBJ1-2; D remains unclear. V lost 7 bases to trimming and J lost 0 bases, with 9 bases between them. The CDR3 sequence is 13 residues long. Per the germline V gene, CDR1 is MDHEN and CDR2 is SYDVKM. CDR3 protein: CASTVSANYGYTF. The CDR3 DNA reads as TGTGCCAGCACGGTTTCGGCTAACTATGGCTACACCTTC.

This clonotype turned up a few times. This chain joins TRBV7-2 and TRBJ1-5, with D unresolved. Germline CDR1 reads SGHTA; CDR2 reads FQGNSA. The V end lost 5 bases, the J end lost 0 bases, and 11 bases lay between the germline ends. This CDR3 comprises 15 residues. The CDR3 DNA follows: TGTGCCAGCAGCCAAGGTGGTTATAGCAATCAGCCCCAGCATTTT. Its translation is CASSQGGYSNQPQHF.

The chain is built from TRBV7-8 and TRBJ2-1, with D possibly matching TRBD1 (6 bases). The CDR3 totals 16 residues. Trimming stripped 2 bases from V and 2 bases from J, with 13 bases between. Germline CDR1 is SGHVS and CDR2 is FQNEAQ. The CDR3 DNA sequence: TGTGCCAGCAGCTTATCATCCGGGACAACCTACAATGAGCAGTTCTTC. Its translation: CASSLSSGTTYNEQFF. Drawing the rest from reference TRBV7-8 and TRBJ2-1, the complete variable domain is GAGVSQSPRYKVAKRGQDVALRCDPISGHVSLFWYQQALGQGPEFLTYFQNEAQLDKSGLPSDRFFAERPEGSVSTLKIQRTQQEDSAVYLCASSLSSGTTYNEQFFGPGTRLTVL.